This T cell receptor beta chain was captured by sequencing in a study of OX40 agonist ivuxolimab in advanced cancers. Study context: A mean age of around 66 years, range roughly 23 to 79, was recorded, and about 83% were male. General study results and limits: The study found among the lowest clonal expansion in partial responders at 0.1-3.0 mg/kg.

A word on this clone: The antigen is undetermined. Mismatch with germline at one junction end may stem from a read error.

CDR1 is SGHRS, CDR2 YFSETQ, per germline. The CDR3 is 16 amino acids. The protocol was immunoSEQ multiplex PCR, while the TCRdb copy is restricted to in-frame clones and leaves out a portion. The sample contains about 88,000 clones, about 85% of which appear only once. The sample consisted of CD4+ or CD8+ T cells sorted from blood, taken in a trial of the OX40 agonist ivuxolimab. The J gene is TRBJ2-6, the V gene TRBV5-1, with D perhaps being TRBD1 or TRBD2 (6 bases each). The clonotype was recovered from an adult with an advanced solid tumor such as melanoma, head and neck, liver or kidney cancer. DNA for the CDR3: TGCGCCAGCAGCTGGGTAGGGGGGTCTGGCGCCAACGTCCTGACTTTC. Translated, it gives CASSWVGGSGANVLTF.